Listed below are T cell receptor beta chains from one sample, sequenced in a study of blood T cell repertoires in COVID-19. The table came from immunoSEQ multiplex PCR; TCRdb's copy has only in-frame clones and leaves some out. This table has around 180,000 clones, 60% to 85% appearing once. Source material: peripheral blood. These receptor sequences come from a man aged 60 to 75 with active or convalescent COVID-19. Both conserved end residues are part of each CDR3. Clone size is not always given. Where it is, it says once, few, many or a class for expanded clones.

TRBV12-3/TRBV12-4 | - | CASSPSPGYEQYF
TRBV4-3 | - | CASSQTPGLAYNEQFF
TRBV18 | - | CASSGGFLSSEQYF
TRBV15 | - | CATSRAGTGGPMGGYTF
TRBV5-6 | - | CASSFGTSGSGYEQYF
TRBV7-2 | - | CASSYYAGVAYGYTF
TRBV4-3 | few | CASSQTGTGLNGYTF
TRBV7-3 | - | CASSLGGGPQETQYF
TRBV11-2 | - | CASRRELNEKLFF
TRBV7-9 | - | CASSKEQTNNLHF
TRBV5-4 | - | CASSSPRDFSPLHF
TRBV3-1/TRBV3-2 | - | CASSLLGGHNEQFF
TRBV28 | - | CASITAGRTNYGYTF
TRBV6-5 | - | CASSRAGPDVEQYF
TRBV18 | - | CASSPNDGGNEQYF